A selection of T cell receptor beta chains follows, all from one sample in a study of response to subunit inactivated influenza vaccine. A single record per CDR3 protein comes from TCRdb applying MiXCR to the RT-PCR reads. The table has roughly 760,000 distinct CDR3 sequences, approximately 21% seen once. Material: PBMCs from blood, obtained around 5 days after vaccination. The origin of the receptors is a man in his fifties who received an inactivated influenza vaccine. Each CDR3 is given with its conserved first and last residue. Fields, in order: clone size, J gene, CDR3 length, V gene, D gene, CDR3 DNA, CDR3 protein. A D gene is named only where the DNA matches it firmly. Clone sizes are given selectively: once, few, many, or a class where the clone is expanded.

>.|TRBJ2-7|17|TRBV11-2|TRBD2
TGTGCCAGCAGCTTTCCCCTCCAAGCGGGAGGGCCCTACGAGCAGTACTTC
CASSFPLQAGGPYEQYF
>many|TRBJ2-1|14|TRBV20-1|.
TGCAGTGCTAATCGGGGCCCATCCTACAATGAGCAGTTCTTC
CSANRGPSYNEQFF
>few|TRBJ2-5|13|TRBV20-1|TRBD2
TGCAGTGCTAGCGGGGGGGCGGATGAGACCCAGTACTTC
CSASGGADETQYF
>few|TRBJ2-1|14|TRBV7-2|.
TGTGCCAGCAGCCCCGGGCACGCAAACAATGAGCAGTTCTTC
CASSPGHANNEQFF
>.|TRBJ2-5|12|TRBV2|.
TGTGCCGGACAGACGGAGGGAGAGACCCAGTACTTC
CAGQTEGETQYF
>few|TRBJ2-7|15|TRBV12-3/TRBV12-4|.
TGTGCCAGCAGTCCAGGACGGCTGATCTCCTACGAGCAGTACTTC
CASSPGRLISYEQYF
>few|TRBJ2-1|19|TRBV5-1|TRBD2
TGCGCCAGCAGCTTCCCTGAACTAGCGGGGGGTTCCTCCTACAATGAGCAGTTCTTC
CASSFPELAGGSSYNEQFF
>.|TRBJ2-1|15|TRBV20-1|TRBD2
TGCAGTGCTAGAGCATTAGCGGGAGATCACAATGAGCAGTTCTTC
CSARALAGDHNEQFF
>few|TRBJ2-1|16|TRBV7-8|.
TGTGCCAGCAGCTCGCAGGGGATTAGCTCCTACAATGAGCAGTTCTTC
CASSSQGISSYNEQFF
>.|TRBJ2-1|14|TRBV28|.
TGTGCCAGCAGTTTCGCGGGGAACTACAATGAGCAGTTCTTC
CASSFAGNYNEQFF
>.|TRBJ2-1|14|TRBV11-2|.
TGTGCCAGCAGCTTAGATTTTAACTTCGATGAGCAGTTCTTC
CASSLDFNFDEQFF
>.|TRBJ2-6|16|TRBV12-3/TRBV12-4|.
TGTGCCAGCAGTTTCGGGGGAGGATTTGGGGCCAACGTCCCGACTTTC
CASSFGGGFGANVPTF
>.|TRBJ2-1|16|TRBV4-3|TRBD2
TGCGCCAGCAGCCAGACAGCGGGAGGGCTCCCGAATGAGCAGTTCTTC
CASSQTAGGLPNEQFF
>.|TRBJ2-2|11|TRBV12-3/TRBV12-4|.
TGTGCCAGCACGGGATCCGGGGAGCTGTTTTTT
CASTGSGELFF
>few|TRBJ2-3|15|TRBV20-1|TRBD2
TGCAGTGCTCCTCTTAGCCAGCGGGGGGTAGATACGCAGTATTTT
CSAPLSQRGVDTQYF
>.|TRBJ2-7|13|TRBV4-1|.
TGCGCCAGCAGCCCCTGGCTACGCTACGAGCAGTACTTC
CASSPWLRYEQYF
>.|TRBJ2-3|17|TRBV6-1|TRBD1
TGTGCCAGCAGTAAAGGGACAGGGGGCTTGGACACAGATACGCAGTATTTT
CASSKGTGGLDTDTQYF
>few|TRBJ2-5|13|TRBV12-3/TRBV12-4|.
TGTGCCAGCAGTTTAACGGAGCAAGAGACCCAGTACTTC
CASSLTEQETQYF
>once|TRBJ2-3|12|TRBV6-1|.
TGTGCCGCAGGGGGGGGAGCAGATACGCAGTATTTT
CAAGGGADTQYF
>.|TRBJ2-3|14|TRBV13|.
TGTGCCAGCAGCAACAGGGACCTCGCAGATACGCAGTATTTT
CASSNRDLADTQYF
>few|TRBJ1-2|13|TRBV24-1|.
TGTGCCACCAGTTTAGGACAGAACTATGGCTACACCTTC
CATSLGQNYGYTF
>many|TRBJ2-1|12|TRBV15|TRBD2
TGTGCCACCGGCAAGCGGGAGATTGAGCAGTTCTTC
CATGKREIEQFF
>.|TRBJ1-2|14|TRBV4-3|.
TGCGCCAGCAGCCAAGCAAGGGGTATGGGTGGCTACACCTTC
CASSQARGMGGYTF
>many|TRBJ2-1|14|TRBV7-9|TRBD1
TGTGCCAGCAGCTTAACACAGGGGGCCAATGAGCAGTTCTTC
CASSLTQGANEQFF
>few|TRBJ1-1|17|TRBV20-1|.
TGCAGTGCTATATGGGGAGGGAGGGCCACGGTGAACACTGAAGCTTTCTTT
CSAIWGGRATVNTEAFF
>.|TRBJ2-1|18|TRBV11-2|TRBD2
TGTGCCAGCAGCTTAGAGAGGAGAGGTAGCGGGGGGGCTCATGAGCAGTTCTTC
CASSLERRGSGGAHEQFF
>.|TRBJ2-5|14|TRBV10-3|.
TGTGCCATCAGCCTAGCGAGAGCTAGGGAGACCCAGTACTTC
CAISLARARETQYF
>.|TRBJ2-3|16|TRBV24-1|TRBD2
TGTGCCACCAGTGATTTCGGGCGGGGGGCGCAAGATACGCAGTATTTT
CATSDFGRGAQDTQYF
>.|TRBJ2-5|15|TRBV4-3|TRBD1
TGCGCCAGCAGCCAAGATAACGACAGGGGAGAGACCCAGTACTTC
CASSQDNDRGETQYF
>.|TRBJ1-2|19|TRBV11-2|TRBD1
TGTGCCAGCAGCACGCGCATTTTGGGACAGGGGGCAGCTAACTATGGCTACACCTTC
CASSTRILGQGAANYGYTF
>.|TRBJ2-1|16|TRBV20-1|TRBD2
TGCAGTGCTAGAGATCTGGCGGGAGCGGAAATGGATGAGCAGTTCTTC
CSARDLAGAEMDEQFF
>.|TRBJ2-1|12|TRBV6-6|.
TGTGCCAGCAGTCACGACGACAATGAGCAGTTCTTC
CASSHDDNEQFF
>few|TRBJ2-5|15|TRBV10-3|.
TGTGCCATCAGTGAGTCGAAGGAACACCAAGAGACCCAGTACTTC
CAISESKEHQETQYF
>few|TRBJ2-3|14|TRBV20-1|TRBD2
TGCAGTGCTAGAGATCGGACTAGGGCAGATACGCAGTATTTT
CSARDRTRADTQYF
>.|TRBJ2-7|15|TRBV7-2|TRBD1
TGTGCCAGCAGCTTAGTGGGGGACAGGGCCTACGAGCAGTACTTC
CASSLVGDRAYEQYF